This T cell receptor beta chain was sequenced in a study of blood T cell repertoires in COVID-19. Study information: Samples representing acute and convalescent COVID-19 were sourced from the United States, Italy and Spain. Nucleic acid was either cDNA or gDNA, and it came from T cells, B-cell-depleted T cells, or PBMCs.

Only in-frame clones appear in the TCRdb table, and some are missing; sequencing was by immunoSEQ multiplex PCR. The sample lists fewer than 250,000 clones, around four fifths occurring once. This CDR3 spans 18 amino acids. Germline CDR1 is LNHDA and CDR2 is SQIVND (reference sequence). Trimming removed 5 bases at V and 2 bases at J, with 24 bases between. The sample consisted of peripheral blood. The V gene is TRBV19, the J gene TRBJ1-2; D is perhaps TRBD1 (6 bases). This receptor was identified in a woman in her seventies with acute or convalescent COVID-19. The CDR3 nucleotides read TGTGCCAGTAGTGGCGGCCCGGGACAAGGGATTGGGAACTATGGCTACACCTTC. Translated, it gives CASSGGPGQGIGNYGYTF.